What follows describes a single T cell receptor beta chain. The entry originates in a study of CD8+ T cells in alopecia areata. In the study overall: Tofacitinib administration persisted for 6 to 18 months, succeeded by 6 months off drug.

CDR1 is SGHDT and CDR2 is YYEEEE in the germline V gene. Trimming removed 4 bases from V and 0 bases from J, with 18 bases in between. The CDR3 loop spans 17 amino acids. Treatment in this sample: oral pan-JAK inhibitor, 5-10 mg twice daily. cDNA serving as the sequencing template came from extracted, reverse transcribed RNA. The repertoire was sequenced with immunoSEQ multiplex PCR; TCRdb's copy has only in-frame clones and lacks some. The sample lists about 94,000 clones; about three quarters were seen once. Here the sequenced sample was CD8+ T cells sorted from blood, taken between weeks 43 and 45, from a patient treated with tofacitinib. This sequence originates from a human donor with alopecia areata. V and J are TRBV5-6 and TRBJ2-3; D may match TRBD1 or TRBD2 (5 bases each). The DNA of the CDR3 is TGTGCCAGCAGCCGACAAGCCAGGGAGTCGAGCACAGATACGCAGTATTTT. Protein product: CASSRQARESSTDTQYF.